The 22 T cell receptor beta chains reported below all come from one sample, sequenced in a study of PD-1 blockade in classical Hodgkin lymphoma. Using immunoSEQ multiplex PCR, the repertoire was profiled, and TCRdb retains in-frame clones only, with some absent. The data hold 12,000 to 15,000 clones, with about 82% observed a single time. All patients experienced relapse after autologous stem cell transplantation, and brentuximab vedotin exposure was variable. This sample comprised peripheral blood mononuclear cells (PBMCs), obtained at baseline. Source of these receptors: a human donor with classical Hodgkin lymphoma.

This chain links TRBV2 with TRBJ1-2; D is undetermined. Germline CDR1 SNHLY, CDR2 FYNNEI. The CDR3 has 11 amino acids. V was shortened by 5 bases and J by 8 bases, with 9 bases between the two germline ends. The chain's CDR3 is CASSPGRGYTF. In DNA, the CDR3 is TGTGCCAGCAGTCCCGGGAGGGGCTACACCTTC.

V and J are TRBV2 and TRBJ1-1; D uncertain. Germline V lookup: CDR1 SNHLY, CDR2 FYNNEI. V was trimmed by 6 bases and J by 0 bases, leaving 8 bases between them. This CDR3 has 13 amino acids. The CDR3 DNA reads TGTGCCAGCAGCCATCAGATGAACACTGAAGCTTTCTTT. This translates into CASSHQMNTEAFF.

The rearrangement links TRBV19 to TRBJ1-4; no firm D call. There are 16 residues in the CDR3. CDR1 is LNHDA and CDR2 is SQIVND in the germline V gene (reference sequence). V was pared by 0 bases and J by 8 bases, with 16 bases between. Written as DNA, the CDR3 is TGTGCCAGTAGTATAGATCTGGAGGGTAGAGAAGAAAAACTGTTTTTT. This sequence encodes CASSIDLEGREEKLFF.

V and J are TRBV4-1 and TRBJ2-1; TRBD2 aligns across 8 bases. Germline V gene sequence: CDR1 MGHRA, CDR2 YSYEKL. Unmatched junction bases numbered 15, after V lost 2 bases and J lost 6 bases. This CDR3 has 18 amino acids. CDR3 loop: CASSQQGRGASPINEQFF. Written as DNA, the CDR3 is TGCGCCAGCAGCCAACAGGGGCGGGGGGCATCCCCTATCAATGAGCAGTTCTTC.

The chain recombines TRBV19 with TRBJ2-7; D is perhaps TRBD1 (6 bases). Trimming cost V 4 bases and J 0 bases, with 16 bases left between them. The CDR3 contains 16 residues. From germline, CDR1 is LNHDA and CDR2 SQIVND (reference sequence). CDR3 sequence reads: CASSKGTGSLSYEQYF. CDR3 DNA sequence: TGTGCCAGTAGTAAGGGTACAGGGTCCCTCTCCTACGAGCAGTACTTC.

The gene calls are TRBV20-1 and TRBJ1-2, with D unresolved. The CDR3 loop spans 11 amino acids. Looked up from germline, CDR1 is DFQATT and CDR2 is SNEGSKA (reference sequence). Trimming left V 2 bases short and J 7 bases short, with 8 bases between. CDR3 sequence (DNA): TGCAGTGCTAGAAGGTTAAGTGGCTACACCTTC. Encoded protein: CSARRLSGYTF.

This chain joins TRBV7-9 and TRBJ2-2, with TRBD1 matching 7 bases. The V gene's germline CDR1 is SEHNR and CDR2 FQNEAQ (reference sequence). The trim removed 5 bases at V and 4 bases at J, leaving 4 bases unmatched. The CDR3 sequence is 14 residues long. The CDR3 coding sequence is TGTGCCAGCAGCGCGGACAGGCTCACCGGGGAGCTGTTTTTT. It specifies CASSADRLTGELFF.

CDR3 sequence reads: CASSSQGNEQYF. Written as DNA, the CDR3 is TGTGCCAGCAGCTCCCAGGGTAACGAGCAGTACTTC. The chain links TRBV13 to TRBJ2-7, with a possible D match to TRBD1 (5 bases). The germline V and J ends were trimmed by 4 bases and 5 bases, with 9 bases remaining between them. Per germline, CDR1 PRHDT and CDR2 FYEKMQ (reference sequence). The CDR3 consists of 12 residues.

The chain is built from TRBV9 and TRBJ2-1; TRBD1 matches 8 bases. The V and J ends lost 2 bases and 2 bases, in that order; junction bases with no gene match: 3. The CDR3 sequence is 15 residues long. Germline loops: CDR1 SGDLS, CDR2 YYNGEE. CDR3 nucleotides: TGTGCCAGCAGCGTCCGGACAGGGCCCTACAATGAGCAGTTCTTC. It specifies CASSVRTGPYNEQFF.

V is TRBV4-1 and J is TRBJ1-1, with 10 positions matching TRBD1. The V and J ends lost 3 bases and 2 bases, in that order; junction bases with no gene match: 0. Germline loops: CDR1 MGHRA, CDR2 YSYEKL. This CDR3 contains 14 residues. Here the CDR3 reads CASSQTGGNTEAFF. The CDR3 DNA follows: TGCGCCAGCAGCCAGACAGGGGGCAACACTGAAGCTTTCTTT.

This rearrangement joins TRBV29-1 to TRBJ2-6; D gene ambiguous. Germline values: CDR1 SQVTM, CDR2 ANQGSEA. Trimming cost V 5 bases and J 0 bases, with 5 bases left between them. The length of the CDR3 is 13 residues. The chain's CDR3 is CSVWDSGANVLTF. The CDR3 bases are TGCAGCGTTTGGGACTCTGGGGCCAACGTCCTGACTTTC. The full variable domain, completed using reference TRBV29-1 and TRBJ2-6, is SAVISQKPSRDICQRGTSLTIQCQVDSQVTMMFWYRQQPGQSLTLIATANQGSEATYESGFVIDKFPISRPNLTFSTLTVSNMSPEDSSIYLCSVWDSGANVLTFGAGSRLTVL.

The chain couples TRBV29-1 to TRBJ1-2; a weak D match, TRBD1 (5 bases). CDR1 is SQVTM and CDR2 is ANQGSEA in the germline V gene. The CDR3 contains 15 residues. Trimming took 6 bases from V and 6 from J, leaving 23 bases between them. The DNA of the CDR3 is TGCAGCGTAGTTCGACGGGGACGGGAGGTGGATGGCTACACCTTC. It yields the protein CSVVRRGREVDGYTF. The full variable domain, with the rest looked up from reference TRBV29-1 and TRBJ1-2, is SAVISQKPSRDICQRGTSLTIQCQVDSQVTMMFWYRQQPGQSLTLIATANQGSEATYESGFVIDKFPISRPNLTFSTLTVSNMSPEDSSIYLCSVVRRGREVDGYTFGSGTRLTVV.

The chain has TRBV18 and TRBJ2-3, with 7 bases lining up with TRBD2. Germline CDR1 KGHSH, CDR2 LQKENI. V gave up 3 bases and J gave up 5 bases; unmatched junction bases: 8. CDR3 length: 15 amino acids. CDR3 sequence: CASSPGTTSRDTQYF. The CDR3 DNA reads TGTGCCAGCTCACCCGGGACTACATCAAGAGATACGCAGTATTTT.

The CDR3 coding sequence is TGTGCCAGCAGCTCCCCTACGCGACAGGGGGCGAAGGGCTACACCTTC. Translated, it gives CASSSPTRQGAKGYTF. The V and J genes are TRBV7-9 and TRBJ1-2; 10 bases match TRBD1. V was clipped by 4 bases and J by 8 bases; unmatched bases: 13. Germline CDR1 SEHNR, CDR2 FQNEAQ (reference sequence). The CDR3 covers 16 residues.

As DNA, the CDR3 is TGTGCCAGCAGTAGGTGGACACGAGCGAACACTGAAGCTTTCTTT. Translation gives CASSRWTRANTEAFF. The genes are TRBV6-6 and TRBJ1-1; a possible D gene is TRBD1 (5 bases). Germline V gene lookup returns CDR1 MNHNY and CDR2 SVGAGI (reference sequence). Between the trimmed V and J ends, which lost 5 bases and 1 base, there was a span of 14 bases. The CDR3 contains 15 residues.

The rearrangement joins TRBV4-1 to TRBJ2-3; 10 positions match TRBD2. The CDR3 has 17 residues. Trimming took 0 bases from V and 6 from J; bases not matched to a gene: 9. Per germline, CDR1 MGHRA and CDR2 YSYEKL. CDR3: CASSQELSGGPGDTQYF. The DNA of the CDR3 is TGCGCCAGCAGCCAAGAACTTAGCGGGGGGCCCGGGGATACGCAGTATTTT.

The chain is built from TRBV12-5 and TRBJ1-5, with 10 bases that match TRBD1. CDR1 and CDR2 from the germline V gene are LGHNT and FRNRAP. The J segment lost 3 bases and the V segment lost 7 bases, leaving 9 bases of the junction unmatched. The CDR3 consists of 16 residues. CDR3 protein: CASALRQGAINQPQHF. CDR3 nucleotide sequence: TGTGCTAGTGCCCTTAGACAGGGGGCGATCAATCAGCCCCAGCATTTT. The full variable domain, rest sourced from reference TRBV12-5 and TRBJ1-5, is DARVTQTPRHKVTEMGQEVTMRCQPILGHNTVFWYRQTMMQGLELLAYFRNRAPLDDSGMPKDRFSAEMPDATLATLKIQPSEPRDSAVYFCASALRQGAINQPQHFGDGTRLSIL.

This clone was detected only once. This chain links TRBV5-1 with TRBJ1-5, with no clear D. Trimming left V 1 base short and J 2 bases short, with 4 bases between. This CDR3 has 13 residues. Germline CDR1 SGHRS, CDR2 YFSETQ. The CDR3 nucleotides are TGCGCCAGCAGCTTGTCGGGCAATCAGCCCCAGCATTTT. This translates into CASSLSGNQPQHF.

V is TRBV10-2 and J is TRBJ2-7; 12 nucleotides agree with TRBD2. The CDR3 loop spans 15 amino acids. V was clipped by 5 bases and J by 3 bases; unmatched bases: 5. CDR1 and CDR2 from the germline V gene are WSHSY and SAAADI. CDR3 in amino acids: CASSSTSGGFYEQYF. Written as DNA, the CDR3 is TGCGCCAGCAGTTCGACTAGCGGGGGTTTCTACGAGCAGTACTTC.

The chain is built from TRBV25-1 and TRBJ2-5; D gene unclear. The CDR3 sequence is 15 residues long. Trimming took off 2 bases at V and 3 bases at J, with 13 bases between the two ends. The germline CDR1 and CDR2 sequences are MGHDK and SYGVNS. The CDR3 reads CASSERLKIEETQYF. CDR3 DNA sequence: TGTGCCAGCAGTGAACGTCTCAAAATCGAAGAGACCCAGTACTTC.

The gene calls are TRBV6-6 and TRBJ2-7, with TRBD1 matching over 11 bases. Germline loops: CDR1 MNHNY, CDR2 SVGAGI (reference sequence). The CDR3 spans 14 residues. The trim removed 4 bases at V and 2 bases at J, leaving 1 base unmatched. The CDR3 DNA reads TGTGCCAGCAGTTGGGGACAGGGGGCCTACGAGCAGTACTTC. It is translated as CASSWGQGAYEQYF.

The V call is TRBV2, the J call TRBJ2-1; D gene unclear. V lost 0 bases and J lost 8, with 5 bases in between. The CDR3 is made up of 12 amino acids. Germline CDR1 reads SNHLY; CDR2 reads FYNNEI. CDR3 protein: CASSEALDEQFF. DNA for the CDR3: TGTGCCAGCAGTGAAGCGCTGGATGAGCAGTTCTTC. The full variable domain, completed using reference TRBV2 and TRBJ2-1, is EPEVTQTPSHQVTQMGQEVILRCVPISNHLYFYWYRQILGQKVEFLVSFYNNEISEKSEIFDDQFSVERPDGSNFTLKIRSTKLEDSAMYFCASSEALDEQFFGPGTRLTVL.